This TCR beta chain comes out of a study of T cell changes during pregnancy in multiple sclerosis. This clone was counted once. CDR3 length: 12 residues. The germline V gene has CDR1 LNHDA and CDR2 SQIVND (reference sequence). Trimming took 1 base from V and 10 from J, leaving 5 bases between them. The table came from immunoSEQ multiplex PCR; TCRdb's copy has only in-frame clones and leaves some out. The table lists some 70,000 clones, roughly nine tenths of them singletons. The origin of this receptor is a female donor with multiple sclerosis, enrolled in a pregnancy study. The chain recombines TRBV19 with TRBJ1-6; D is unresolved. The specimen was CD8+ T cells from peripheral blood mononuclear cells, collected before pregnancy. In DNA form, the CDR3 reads TGTGCCAGTAGTATAGGAGGATCACCCCTCCACTTT. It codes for CASSIGGSPLHF.